This T cell receptor (beta chain) was recovered during a study of radiotherapy plus CTLA-4 blockade in lung cancer. Whole-study context: Objective responses arose in 18% of patients, and approximately 28% experienced disease control.

Some clones are missing from TCRdb's copy, which holds only in-frame ones; the method was immunoSEQ multiplex PCR. The table records some 70,000 clones, less than 80% of them present only once. To note about this clone: Its cognate antigen is unknown.

Study results and limitations: Researchers report tumor-derived TCR clones expanding in blood after radiotherapy plus ipilimumab.

Each patient with chemo-refractory metastatic non-small-cell lung cancer was treated with focal radiation plus CTLA-4 blockade using ipilimumab. This TCR derives from a human donor with non-small cell lung cancer who had a complete response to radiotherapy plus ipilimumab. The input for sequencing was peripheral blood, taken from a patient treated with radiotherapy plus ipilimumab.

The chain's CDR3 is CASSAGTEGGYTF. The DNA for the CDR3 is TGTGCCAGCAGCGCCGGGACAGAAGGCGGCTACACCTTC. This chain connects TRBV9 to TRBJ1-2; TRBD1 aligns across 7 bases. Germline V gene sequence: CDR1 SGDLS, CDR2 YYNGEE. This CDR3 has 13 residues. The V and J ends lost 3 bases and 8 bases, in that order; junction bases with no gene match: 7.